This is a list of T cell receptor beta chains from one sample in a study of CD8 T cells in ankylosing spondylitis. MiXCR, run by TCRdb on the 5' RACE reads, gives a single entry per CDR3 protein. Among hundreds of thousands of distinct CDR3 sequences listed, 12% were seen once. The sample taken for sequencing was blood, either unsorted or a sorted T cell fraction (not recorded which). The receptors stem from a male donor with ankylosing spondylitis. CDR3s include the opening cysteine and the closing phenylalanine or tryptophan. Each record gives: D gene, J gene, CDR3 length, V gene, CDR3 protein. D genes are given only for firm matches.

d_gene: -; j_gene: TRBJ1-1; len: 13; v_gene: TRBV5-1; CDR3aa: CASSPEGYTEAFF
d_gene: -; j_gene: TRBJ1-2; len: 13; v_gene: TRBV20-1; CDR3aa: CSAYPGPPYGYTF
d_gene: -; j_gene: TRBJ2-2; len: 16; v_gene: TRBV5-1; CDR3aa: CASSSYYRSATGELFF
d_gene: -; j_gene: TRBJ1-4; len: 13; v_gene: TRBV19; CDR3aa: CASSIDHSEKLFF
d_gene: -; j_gene: TRBJ1-6; len: 17; v_gene: TRBV5-1; CDR3aa: CASSWGDTSSYNSPLHF
d_gene: -; j_gene: TRBJ1-6; len: 15; v_gene: TRBV12-3/TRBV12-4; CDR3aa: CASSLEEGHNSPLHF
d_gene: -; j_gene: TRBJ2-3; len: 14; v_gene: TRBV20-1; CDR3aa: CSAVRGDGTDTQYF
d_gene: -; j_gene: TRBJ2-2; len: 15; v_gene: TRBV10-3; CDR3aa: CAISGRPRANGELFF
d_gene: -; j_gene: TRBJ2-7; len: 14; v_gene: TRBV5-1; CDR3aa: CASSFGRGIYEQYF
d_gene: -; j_gene: TRBJ2-2; len: 15; v_gene: TRBV20-1; CDR3aa: CSARDGAGVTGELFF
d_gene: -; j_gene: TRBJ1-3; len: 13; v_gene: TRBV30; CDR3aa: CAWSVAGGVSIYF
d_gene: -; j_gene: TRBJ1-5; len: 14; v_gene: TRBV28; CDR3aa: CASRGFSSNQPQHF
d_gene: -; j_gene: TRBJ1-4; len: 13; v_gene: TRBV12-3/TRBV12-4; CDR3aa: CASSGGTNEKLFF
d_gene: TRBD2; j_gene: TRBJ2-5; len: 13; v_gene: TRBV6-2/TRBV6-3; CDR3aa: CASTPSGSETQYF
d_gene: -; j_gene: TRBJ1-1; len: 15; v_gene: TRBV7-9; CDR3aa: CASSQMGGAEGEAFF
d_gene: -; j_gene: TRBJ1-2; len: 14; v_gene: TRBV28; CDR3aa: CASSLYAGWGGYTF
d_gene: -; j_gene: TRBJ1-2; len: 13; v_gene: TRBV28; CDR3aa: CASTTGLNYGYTF
d_gene: TRBD1; j_gene: TRBJ1-5; len: 14; v_gene: TRBV6-2/TRBV6-3; CDR3aa: CASSYLTGHQPQHF